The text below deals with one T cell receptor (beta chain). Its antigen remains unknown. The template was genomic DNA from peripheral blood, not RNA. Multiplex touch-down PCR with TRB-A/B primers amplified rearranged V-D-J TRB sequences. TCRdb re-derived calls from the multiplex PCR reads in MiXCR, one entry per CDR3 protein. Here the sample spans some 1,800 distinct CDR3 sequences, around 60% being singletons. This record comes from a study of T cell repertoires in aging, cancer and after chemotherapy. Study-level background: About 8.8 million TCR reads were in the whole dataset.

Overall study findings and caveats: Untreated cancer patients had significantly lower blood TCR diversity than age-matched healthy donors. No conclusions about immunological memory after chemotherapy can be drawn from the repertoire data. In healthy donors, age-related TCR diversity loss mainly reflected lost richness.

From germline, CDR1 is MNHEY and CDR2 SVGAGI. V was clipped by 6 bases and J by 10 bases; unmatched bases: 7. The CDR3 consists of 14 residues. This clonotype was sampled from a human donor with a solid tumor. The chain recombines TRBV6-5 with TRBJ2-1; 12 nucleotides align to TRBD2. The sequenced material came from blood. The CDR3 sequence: CASRSTSGSPEQFF. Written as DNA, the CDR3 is TGTGCCAGCAGGTCGACTAGCGGGAGTCCCGAGCAGTTCTTC.